Listed below are T cell receptor beta chains from one sample, sequenced in a study of cytomegalovirus exposure and HLA in healthy donors. The data were produced by immunoSEQ multiplex PCR, yet TCRdb's version contains in-frame clones alone and is incomplete. The sample records about 250,000 clones, roughly nine tenths being singletons. Sequencing was carried out using PBMCs. The receptors here all came from a man aged 18-30 years in good health and CMV-seropositive. CDR3s include the opening cysteine and the closing phenylalanine or tryptophan. The D gene is left open where the match is weak. Clone size is not always given. Where it is, it says once, few, many or a class for expanded clones.

NA	once	TRBJ1-1	TRBV5-1	TGCGCCAGCAGCCCTACTGTTCCCAGTCGAGGCACTGAAGCTTTCTTT	CASSPTVPSRGTEAFF
NA	NA	TRBJ2-3	TRBV2	TGTGCCAGCAAGGGGACCTTCACAGATACGCAGTATTTT	CASKGTFTDTQYF
NA	NA	TRBJ1-1	TRBV2	TGTGCCAGCGGTTTGGGGCAAATGAACACTGAAGCTTTCTTT	CASGLGQMNTEAFF
NA	NA	TRBJ2-5	TRBV6-6	TGTGCCAGCACCGTCGTAGGGAACCAAGAGACCCAGTACTTC	CASTVVGNQETQYF
NA	NA	TRBJ1-2	TRBV6-5	TGTGCCAGCAGTTCAGGACCTGCCGGCTATGGCTACACCTTC	CASSSGPAGYGYTF
NA	few	TRBJ2-1	TRBV7-9	TGTGCCAGCAGCCCGCCCCCTAGGTATTCCTCCTACAATGAGCAGTTCTTC	CASSPPPRYSSYNEQFF
TRBD2	NA	TRBJ2-5	TRBV7-9	TGTGCCAGCAGCATTAGCGGGAGTGAGACCCAGTACTTC	CASSISGSETQYF
NA	NA	TRBJ1-1	TRBV7-2	TGTGCCAGCAGCTCCTTAATTATAAACATGAGGGCTTTCTTT	CASSSLIINMRAFF
TRBD1	NA	TRBJ1-4	TRBV25-1	TGTGCCAGCAGTGAATCCGGGGGGACAGGGGGAGAAAAACTGTTTTTT	CASSESGGTGGEKLFF
NA	NA	TRBJ2-1	TRBV27	TGTGCCAGCAGTATTTTCGGGCCATACAATGAGCAGTTCTTC	CASSIFGPYNEQFF
NA	NA	TRBJ2-7	TRBV4-1	TGCGCCAGCAGCCAAGGAACAGCGGTCCACTACGAGCAGTACTTC	CASSQGTAVHYEQYF
TRBD2	NA	TRBJ2-2	TRBV5-1	TGCGCCAGCAGCTTGGTGGGGACTAATTTCGGTCACACCGGGGAGCTGTTTTTT	CASSLVGTNFGHTGELFF
NA	NA	TRBJ2-1	TRBV9	TGTGCCAGCAGCGTAGATAACCGCGGCGAGCAGTTCTTC	CASSVDNRGEQFF
TRBD1	NA	TRBJ2-7	TRBV7-9	TGTGCCAGCAGCTTTAACACAGGGGGAGCCTACGAGCAGTACTTC	CASSFNTGGAYEQYF
TRBD2	NA	TRBJ2-7	TRBV19	TGTGCCAGTAGTACAGGACTAGCGGCACGAGGGAGCGGGCGGGAGCAGTACTTC	CASSTGLAARGSGREQYF
NA	NA	TRBJ1-3	TRBV4-2	TGTGCCAGCAGCCAACCAGGGCTATCTGGAAACACCATATATTTT	CASSQPGLSGNTIYF
NA	once	TRBJ2-1	TRBV4-3	TGCGCCAGCAGCCCAGGAACCAGGAACTACAATGAGCAGTTCTTC	CASSPGTRNYNEQFF
NA	NA	TRBJ2-1	TRBV7-9	TGTGCCAGCAGCTTATTAAGGCGAACCGGGTTCGATGAGCAGTTCTTC	CASSLLRRTGFDEQFF
NA	NA	TRBJ1-1	TRBV6-5	TGTGCCAGCAGCTTGCAGGGGTTGAACACTGAAGCTTTCTTT	CASSLQGLNTEAFF
TRBD2	NA	TRBJ2-3	TRBV7-9	TGTGCCAGCAGCTCGACTAGCGGCACAGATACGCAGTATTTT	CASSSTSGTDTQYF
TRBD2	NA	TRBJ2-7	TRBV4-1	TGCGCCAGCAGCTCCTTGGGGCGGGGGAAGGTCTCCTACGAGCAGTACTTC	CASSSLGRGKVSYEQYF
NA	NA	TRBJ2-5	TRBV7-2	TGTGCCAGCAGCTTATCCCCGGCGGCAGAGACCCAGTACTTC	CASSLSPAAETQYF
TRBD2	NA	TRBJ2-2	TRBV5-1	TGCGCCAGCAGCGCGACTAGCGGAGGTAACACCGGGGAGCTGTTTTTT	CASSATSGGNTGELFF
TRBD1	NA	TRBJ1-1	TRBV6-6	TGTGCCAGCAGTAGGGACAGGAACACTGAAGCTTTCTTT	CASSRDRNTEAFF
NA	NA	TRBJ1-1	TRBV4-2	TGTGCCAGCAGCCAAGATAGCTCGGGAGGAGCTGAAGCTTTCTTT	CASSQDSSGGAEAFF
TRBD1	NA	TRBJ1-2	TRBV2	TGTGCCAGCAGCTCCCAGGGACAGGGGCCCAATGGCTACACCTTC	CASSSQGQGPNGYTF
NA	NA	TRBJ2-2	TRBV25-1	TGTGCGACAGATCGGTCCGGGGAGCTGTTTTTT	CATDRSGELFF
NA	NA	TRBJ2-1	TRBV10-2	TGCGCCAGCAGTGAGCCGGACAGCTCTTCCTACAATGAGCAGTTCTTC	CASSEPDSSSYNEQFF
NA	NA	TRBJ1-2	TRBV29-1	TGCAGCGTTGAAGACTATGGCTACACCTTC	CSVEDYGYTF
NA	once	TRBJ2-7	TRBV5-1	TGCGCCAGCAGCTTTTTACAAGGAGTAACCTACGAGCAGTACTTC	CASSFLQGVTYEQYF
TRBD2	NA	TRBJ2-7	TRBV5-4	TGTGCCAGCAGTACGACTAGCGGGAGTCACGAGCAGTACTTC	CASSTTSGSHEQYF
NA	NA	TRBJ2-3	TRBV15	TGTGCCACCAGCAGAGCCCCTACAGATACGCAGTATTTT	CATSRAPTDTQYF
TRBD2	NA	TRBJ2-7	TRBV6-1	TGTGCCGCCAGGACTAGCGGGCCCTCCTACGAGCAGTACTTC	CAARTSGPSYEQYF
NA	NA	TRBJ1-5	TRBV30	TGTGCCTGGAGCGAGGGGGTTCAGCCCCAGCATTTT	CAWSEGVQPQHF
NA	NA	TRBJ1-5	TRBV7-8	TGTGCCAGCAGCTTAGCGCGGGTGGATCAGCCCCAGCATTTT	CASSLARVDQPQHF
TRBD1	NA	TRBJ1-3	TRBV27	TGTGCCAGCAGTCTAGACAGGGCCTCTGGAAACACCATATATTTT	CASSLDRASGNTIYF
NA	NA	TRBJ1-2	TRBV7-8	TGTGCCAGCAGCTTAGAAGTCGGCGGGTACTATGGCTACACCTTC	CASSLEVGGYYGYTF
TRBD2	NA	TRBJ2-3	TRBV29-1	TGCAGCGTTGGGCTGGCGGGAGGGAAGAAGAGCACAGATACGCAGTATTTT	CSVGLAGGKKSTDTQYF
NA	NA	TRBJ1-1	TRBV28	TGTGCCAGCAGTTTATTCTCCAGGAGCAACACTGAAGCTTTCTTT	CASSLFSRSNTEAFF
NA	NA	TRBJ1-4	TRBV19	TGTGCCAGTACTCCTTCGGGAGCCCGTAATGAAAAACTGTTTTTT	CASTPSGARNEKLFF
NA	NA	TRBJ1-5	TRBV6-1	TGTGCCAGCAGTACTCAGCCCCAGCATTTT	CASSTQPQHF
NA	NA	TRBJ1-2	TRBV7-2	TGTGCCAGCAGCCAGGGTGAGGGGCATGGCTACACCTTC	CASSQGEGHGYTF
NA	NA	TRBJ1-2	TRBV28	TGTGCCAGCAGTTTCTCCCAGGCCCGTGATGGCTACACCTTC	CASSFSQARDGYTF